A single sample is the source of the 15 T cell receptor beta chains below, sequenced in a study of T cells in Graves' hyperthyroidism and ophthalmopathy. There were TCR beta CDR3 regions amplified from RNA transcripts. The TCR CDR3 was amplified in a first-round RT-PCR using the HTBI primer set. One entry per CDR3 protein, called by TCRdb with MiXCR from the multiplex PCR reads. Counted here are about 610,000 distinct CDR3 sequences, around 15% occurring once; the ten biggest clones make up about 3.9%. The sequenced sample was blood. The receptors stem from a woman aged 40 to 49 with Graves' ophthalmopathy.

In its sample, this clonotype was seen a few times. This sequence joins TRBV28 and TRBJ2-2, with D perhaps being TRBD1 or TRBD2 (8 bases each). The ends were cut back, 3 bases at V and 6 bases at J, with 23 bases in the middle. CDR1 and CDR2 from the germline V gene are MDHEN and SYDVKM. The CDR3 consists of 18 residues. The chain's CDR3 is CASSFLVGSGTGAGELFF. As DNA, the CDR3 is TGTGCCAGCAGTTTCCTCGTAGGTAGCGGGACAGGAGCCGGGGAGCTGTTTTTT. The complete variable domain, with remaining parts taken from reference TRBV28 and TRBJ2-2, reads DVKVTQSSRYLVKRTGEKVFLECVQDMDHENMFWYRQDPGLGLRLIYFSYDVKMKEKGDIPEGYSVSREKKERFSLILESASTNQTSMYLCASSFLVGSGTGAGELFFGEGSRLTVL.

The chain combines TRBV20-1 with TRBJ2-7, with a tentative D call TRBD2 (5 bases). CDR3 length: 13 amino acids. Trimming shortened V by 3 bases and J by 3 bases, and 12 bases separated the two germline ends. Looked up from germline, CDR1 is DFQATT and CDR2 is SNEGSKA (reference sequence). CDR3 coding DNA: TGCAGTGCTAGTCGGCGGGTGGGCTACGAGCAGTACTTC. The encoded protein is CSASRRVGYEQYF.

In this sample, this clonotype turned up a few times. This CDR3 reads CSASASGTSTDTQYF. CDR3 nucleotide sequence: TGCAGTGCTAGCGCTAGCGGGACGAGCACAGATACGCAGTATTTT. The chain combines TRBV20-1 with TRBJ2-3, with 9 bases fitting TRBD2. Germline CDR1 is DFQATT and CDR2 is SNEGSKA (reference sequence). The trim removed 3 bases at V and 0 bases at J, leaving 4 bases unmatched. The CDR3 totals 15 residues.

This clonotype was detected ten times or more. The chain has TRBV6-1 and TRBJ2-5; D is undetermined. The CDR3 has 10 residues. V dropped 8 bases and J dropped 5 bases, with 6 bases sitting between them. Germline V gene lookup returns CDR1 MNHNS and CDR2 SASEGT. CDR3 coding DNA: TGTGCCAGCGCCAAGGAGACCCAGTACTTC. It encodes CASAKETQYF.

This clonotype was seen repeatedly, ten times or more. The chain joins TRBV6-5 to TRBJ2-5, with 9 positions matching TRBD2. The ends lost 1 base at V and 6 bases at J; junction bases unmatched: 6. CDR1 and CDR2 (germline): MNHEY, SVGAGI. The CDR3 totals 15 residues. CDR3 amino acids: CASSYWEAGGQTQYF. The CDR3 region has the DNA TGTGCCAGCAGTTACTGGGAAGCGGGAGGTCAGACCCAGTACTTC.

This clonotype has only a few counts. At one of its ends the junction is not consistent with the germline gene, which may arise from a read error. The chain recombines TRBV10-2 with TRBJ2-7; 8 bases fit TRBD2. CDR1 and CDR2 (germline): WSHSY, SAAADI. The CDR3 is 16 residues long. CDR3 DNA: TGTGCCAGCAGCGCCCGGATCGGGGGGGGTTCCTACGAGCAGTACTTC. Its translation is CASSARIGGGSYEQYF.

This clonotype was counted at least ten times. A much larger clone is a single base away; this may be a read error. This sequence joins TRBV30 and TRBJ1-1; D remains unclear. CDR3 size: 13 residues. Germline V gives CDR1 GTSNPN, CDR2 SVGIG (reference sequence). Trimming removed 5 bases at V and 1 base at J, with 11 bases between. In DNA form, the CDR3 reads TGTGCCTGGGGTCGGGGTACGAACACTGAAGCTTTCTTT. This gives the protein CAWGRGTNTEAFF. Looking up the rest from reference TRBV30 and TRBJ1-1 gives the full variable domain: SQTIHQWPATLVQPVGSPLSLECTVEGTSNPNLYWYRQAAGRGLQLLFYSVGIGQISSEVPQNLSASRPQDRQFILSSKKLLLSDSGFYLCAWGRGTNTEAFFGQGTRLTVV.

This clonotype was seen at least ten times. Here the CDR3 reads CAGCSGTGYEQYF. DNA for the CDR3: TGTGCCGGATGCTCCGGGACAGGCTACGAGCAGTACTTC. This rearrangement joins TRBV28 to TRBJ2-7; 8 nucleotides line up with TRBD1. This CDR3 has 13 residues. The germline V gene has CDR1 MDHEN and CDR2 SYDVKM. V was clipped by 11 bases and J by 3 bases; unmatched bases: 9.

This clonotype is a singleton in its sample. The CDR3 sequence is CAWGFNQPQHF. In DNA form, the CDR3 reads TGTGCCTGGGGCTTCAATCAGCCCCAGCATTTT. The chain is built from TRBV30 and TRBJ1-5, with D uncertain. V dropped 5 bases and J dropped 3 bases, with 5 bases sitting between them. CDR3 length equals 11 residues. The germline CDR1 and CDR2 sequences are GTSNPN and SVGIG (reference sequence).

Ten or more counts support this clonotype. The rearrangement uses TRBV7-8 and TRBJ1-3; TRBD1 agrees at 8 bases. This CDR3 contains 15 residues. With 8 bases clipped from V and 3 bases from J, the junction kept 9 bases outside the gene matches. The V gene's germline CDR1 is SGHVS and CDR2 FQNEAQ. CDR3 sequence reads: CASSPQGAVGNTIYF. The CDR3 region has the DNA TGTGCCAGCTCCCCCCAGGGGGCTGTTGGAAACACCATATATTTT.

The genes are TRBV4-1 and TRBJ1-1, with D tentatively TRBD1 (6 bases). CDR1 and CDR2 from the germline V gene are MGHRA and YSYEKL. Trimming removed 5 bases from V and 2 bases from J, with 12 bases in between. CDR3 length: 14 amino acids. As DNA, the CDR3 is TGCGCCAGCAGCGGGCGGACAGTCAACACTGAAGCTTTCTTT. Its protein is CASSGRTVNTEAFF.

The J gene is TRBJ1-1, the V gene TRBV2; 7 positions agree with TRBD1. V shed 8 bases and J 0 bases; nucleotides not matched to a gene: 6. The CDR3 has 14 residues. From germline, CDR1 is SNHLY and CDR2 FYNNEI. CDR3 DNA sequence: TGTGCCAGCCTCCGGGACAGCCTGAACACTGAAGCTTTCTTT. Residues: CASLRDSLNTEAFF.

This clonotype has a count of ten or more. The CDR3 spells CASNSGGNTEAFF. Here the CDR3 DNA reads TGTGCCAGCAACTCCGGGGGGAACACTGAAGCTTTCTTT. The genes are TRBV12-3 or TRBV12-4 and TRBJ1-1; possibly TRBD1 for D (5 bases). Trimming cost V 7 bases and J 1 base, with 10 bases left between them. The CDR3 is 13 residues long.

There are many counts of this clonotype. V gene TRBV14 combines with J gene TRBJ2-2, with TRBD2 identical over 11 bases. V lost 2 bases and J lost 0; bases outside the gene matches: 2. The germline V gene has CDR1 SGHDN and CDR2 FVKESK. The CDR3 loop spans 17 amino acids. As DNA, the CDR3 is TGTGCCAGCAGCCAACTAGCGGGAGGACCGAACACCGGGGAGCTGTTTTTT. It encodes CASSQLAGGPNTGELFF.

This clonotype was observed at least ten times. This sequence joins TRBV7-9 and TRBJ2-7; TRBD1 aligns across 7 bases. The CDR3 runs 12 residues. The V segment lost 1 base and the J segment 7 bases; nucleotides outside the gene matches: 1. Germline values: CDR1 SEHNR, CDR2 FQNEAQ (reference sequence). The DNA of the CDR3 is TGTGCCAGCAGCTTAGGGGGACAGGAGCAGTACTTC. Protein: CASSLGGQEQYF.